The clone carrying this TCR beta chain was seen a few times. Expressed TCRB transcripts were sequenced after all isolated RNA was converted to cDNA. TCRdb's copy holds only in-frame clones and misses some; the assay was immunoSEQ multiplex PCR. Of roughly 450,000 clones listed, about an eighth are singletons. Germline V CDR1 and CDR2: SQVTM, ANQGSEA. The V gene lost 4 bases and the J gene lost 8 bases, with 11 bases spanning the gap. The CDR3 length is 11 residues. This entry is derived from a study of beta chain features in type 1 diabetes. This receptor was obtained from a woman between 18 and 29 years old in good health. The rearrangement links TRBV29-1 to TRBJ1-1; D is unclear. The sequencing input was naive CD4+ T cells from blood. Written as DNA, the CDR3 is TGCAGCGTTGGGCGGTTAGGAGAAGCTTTCTTT. This translates into CSVGRLGEAFF.